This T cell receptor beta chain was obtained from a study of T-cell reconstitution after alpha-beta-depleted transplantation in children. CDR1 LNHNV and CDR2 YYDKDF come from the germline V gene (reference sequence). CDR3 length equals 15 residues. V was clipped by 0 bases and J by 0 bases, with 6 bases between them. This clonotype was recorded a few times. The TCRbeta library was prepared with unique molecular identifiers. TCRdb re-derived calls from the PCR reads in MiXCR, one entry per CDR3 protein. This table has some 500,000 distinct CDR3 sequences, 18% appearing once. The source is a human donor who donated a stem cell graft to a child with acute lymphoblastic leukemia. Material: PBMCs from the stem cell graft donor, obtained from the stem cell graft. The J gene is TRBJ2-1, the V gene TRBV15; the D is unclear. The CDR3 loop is CATSRDKSSYNEQFF. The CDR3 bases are TGTGCCACCAGCAGAGACAAAAGCTCCTACAATGAGCAGTTCTTC.